This TCR beta chain was identified in a study of CXCR3-negative and CXCR3-positive naive CD8 T cells. Study-wide background: Some 130 million TRB reads were obtained in total, which works out to about 1.5 +/- 0.3 million per library. Whole-study results and caveats: Memory CD8+ cells had much lower diversity, and both naive subsets had comparably high diversity. Similar TRBV-TRBJ gene usage was seen in naive CXCR3-negative and CXCR3-positive cells, but not in memory cells. CXCR3-negative naive cells had less hydrophobic TRB CDR3s than did CXCR3-positive naive cells.

The CDR3 is 12 residues long. The germline V gene has CDR1 SGHRS and CDR2 YFSETQ. About this clonotype itself: Its cognate antigen is unknown.

5' RACE that incorporated UMI labels was used to prepare the TRB cDNA libraries. TCRdb reprocessed the 5' RACE reads; each CDR3 protein has one entry and no DNA is given. This sample lists about 45,000 distinct CDR3 sequences; its ten largest clones have 2% to 3%. Sequences were obtained from naive CXCR3- CD8+ T cells from blood. The sample's subset: CD45RO-CCR7+CD27+CD95- naive CD8+ T cells lacking CXCR3 (TNR3-). The chain carries TRBV5-1 and TRBJ1-2; TCRdb's assignment of TRBD1 cannot be checked, as there is no DNA. The TCR sequence derives from a human donor in good health. Some clones in this sample may be carry-over from other donors' samples. The chain's CDR3 is CASSSGTGFYTF.